The sequence of this T cell receptor (beta chain) was determined in a study of cytomegalovirus exposure and HLA in healthy donors (dated by TCRdb to 2015 to 2018). Regarding the research as a whole: A later analysis indicated that the 100 to 150 validation repertoires were generated on the platform also employed for the approximately 670 repertoires of the first cohort. The study was designed to test whether signatures of past pathogen exposure could be identified by cataloging public T cell receptors. In addition to the first cohort of approximately 650 subjects, a separate validation cohort of 100 to 150 different subjects was used. High-throughput TCR immunosequencing, statistical association of individual TCRs with disease status, and machine learning were combined to predict cytomegalovirus infection status. Results the study describes overall, beyond this receptor: According to the authors, the approach could potentially be generalized to other disease states and immunological phenotypes. The validation cohort had no HLA typing available for a later analysis, so co-occurrence within that cohort was assessed over all 130 or so repertoires. A few of the identified cytomegalovirus-associated TCR beta chains were confirmed in vitro to be specific for cytomegalovirus antigens. Of the cluster scores, 85% to 95% were above 0 in a later analysis, which found that TCRs clustered in the first cohort also tended to co-occur in the approximately 120 validation repertoires. The study listed 150 to 200 TCR beta chains as associated with cytomegalovirus. Cytomegalovirus status was reported to be diagnosed by the classifier with high specificity and sensitivity in both the original and validation cohorts. Most TCR sequences were observed very rarely across donors, whereas some public TCRs were present in many individuals.

The method was the immunoSEQ multiplex PCR assay. Under the source paper's analysis protocol: To diagnose cytomegalovirus status from the catalog of TCR beta chain sequences, a statistical classification framework was built. As stored in TCRdb, this immuneACCESS dataset retains in-frame rearrangements with V and J assigned. A fraction of the clones does not appear; measured against another copy, unresolved V genes explain less than half of the discrepancy, and the remainder lacks a known reason. That table supplies the V and J calls and clone size; D and trimming were determined from the DNA. The sample table holds 150,000 to 180,000 clones, of which around 84% were seen once. 2.1% of the sample comes from the top ten. Separate from the approximately 670-subject first cohort, the validation cohort of about 110 subjects was the group to which the donors belonged. The CDR3 contains 12 residues, cysteine and phenylalanine counted. The kept DNA is CDR3 alone, 36 bases in frame from the first base. At the junction V is shortened by 3 bases and J by 10 bases, with 12 bases in between. From a lookup of the germline V gene, CDR1 and CDR2 are SGHDN and FVKESK.

As regards this clone: The specificity of this receptor is unknown. Base qualities are not at hand, and no much larger clone is one base apart.

The specimen sequenced was PBMCs. The receptor chain draws on TRBV14 and TRBJ1-1, with the D gene uncertain. The TCR originated in a human donor in good health. This receptor has the CDR3 CASSQDSAGAFF. The bases read TGTGCCAGCAGCCAGGATTCCGCAGGAGCTTTCTTT.